Listed below are T cell receptor beta chains from one sample, sequenced in a study of blood T cells in healthy people across ages. TCRdb recomputed calls from the 5' RACE reads with MiXCR, one row per CDR3 protein. The sample holds 2 million or so distinct CDR3 sequences; roughly 50% are singletons and the top ten take over 2%. Sequencing was done on a sample of blood. These receptors were obtained from a woman aged 40 to 50 in good health. The CDR3 runs from the conserved cysteine through the conserved F or W. Fields, in order: clone size, V gene, J gene, D gene, CDR3 protein, CDR3 DNA. The D gene is left open where the match is weak. The size of a clone is reported for some rows only, either as once, few or many, or as a class for expanded clones.

>NA|TRBV20-1|TRBJ1-6|TRBD1
CSARERTGEGSPLHF
TGCAGTGCTAGAGAACGGACAGGGGAGGGTTCACCCCTCCACTTT
>NA|TRBV20-1|TRBJ2-7|TRBD1
CSARPRQGASYEQYF
TGCAGTGCTAGACCCCGACAGGGGGCTAGCTACGAGCAGTACTTC
>few|TRBV4-1|TRBJ2-1|NA
CASSQARRVYNEQFF
TGCGCCAGCAGCCAAGCTAGAAGAGTTTACAATGAGCAGTTCTTC
>NA|TRBV15|TRBJ2-3|NA
CAASRGEQATQYF
TGTGCCGCCAGCAGAGGGGAGCAGGCTACGCAGTATTTT
>NA|TRBV20-1|TRBJ2-5|NA
CSALQGEEETQYF
TGCAGTGCCCTGCAGGGTGAGGAGGAGACCCAGTACTTC
>once|TRBV7-7|TRBJ2-5|TRBD1
CASSSSGTAETQYF
TGTGCTAGCAGCTCCTCCGGGACAGCAGAGACCCAGTACTTC
>NA|TRBV6-5|TRBJ2-7|TRBD2
CASSTGLAGALYEQYF
TGTGCCAGCAGTACTGGACTAGCGGGGGCCTTATACGAGCAGTACTTC
>few|TRBV25-1|TRBJ1-2|NA
CASSEFGDNYGYTF
TGTGCCAGCAGTGAATTTGGGGACAACTATGGCTACACCTTC
>NA|TRBV4-2|TRBJ2-1|NA
CASSQRGGSLWNEQFF
TGTGCCAGCAGCCAGAGAGGGGGAAGCCTGTGGAATGAGCAGTTCTTC
>NA|TRBV19|TRBJ2-1|NA
CASSIDGGRRNEQFF
TGTGCCAGTAGTATAGATGGCGGGCGAAGGAATGAGCAGTTCTTC
>NA|TRBV20-1|TRBJ2-1|TRBD2
CSATLRMGGTYNEQFF
TGCAGTGCGACACTCCGGATGGGAGGGACCTACAATGAGCAGTTCTTC
>NA|TRBV29-1|TRBJ2-5|NA
CSARLRRLGAQYF
TGCAGCGCCCGCTTGCGGAGGCTGGGGGCCCAGTACTTC
>NA|TRBV20-1|TRBJ2-7|NA
CSAAGQNSYEQYF
TGCAGTGCAGCGGGACAGAACTCCTACGAGCAGTACTTC
>few|TRBV9|TRBJ2-1|TRBD2
CASSDAGGNYNEQFF
TGTGCCAGCAGTGACGCGGGGGGTAACTACAATGAGCAGTTCTTC
>NA|TRBV21-1|TRBJ2-3|NA
CASRRGYSTDTQYF
TGTGCCAGCCGCAGGGGGTATAGCACAGATACGCAGTATTTT
>NA|TRBV20-1|TRBJ2-7|TRBD1
CSASPRGIKQYF
TGCAGTGCTAGTCCCAGGGGGATAAAGCAGTACTTC
>few|TRBV20-1|TRBJ2-1|TRBD1
CSADDRGISNEQFF
TGCAGTGCCGACGACAGGGGGATCTCGAATGAGCAGTTCTTC
>few|TRBV29-1|TRBJ2-1|TRBD2
CSVGGGNSYNEQFF
TGCAGCGTTGGCGGGGGGAACTCCTACAATGAGCAGTTCTTC
>NA|TRBV4-3|TRBJ2-5|NA
CASSQGRLPQETQYF
TGCGCCAGCAGCCAAGGTCGCCTACCTCAGGAGACCCAGTACTTC
>NA|TRBV7-2|TRBJ2-4|NA
CASSLAETPRENIQYF
TGTGCCAGCAGCTTAGCTGAGACACCCAGGGAAAACATTCAGTACTTC
>NA|TRBV20-1|TRBJ1-5|TRBD1
CSAIGTGPGQPQHF
TGCAGTGCTATTGGGACAGGGCCAGGTCAGCCCCAGCATTTT
>many|TRBV7-2|TRBJ2-7|NA
CASSLEWDSSYEQYF
TGTGCCAGCAGCTTAGAGTGGGACTCTTCCTACGAGCAGTACTTC
>many|TRBV29-1|TRBJ2-6|NA
CSVASSGANVLTF
TGCAGCGTTGCCAGCTCTGGGGCCAACGTCCTGACTTTC
>few|TRBV28|TRBJ1-2|NA
CASSLAAYGYTF
TGTGCCAGCAGTTTGGCAGCCTATGGCTACACCTTC
>NA|TRBV7-9|TRBJ1-2|NA
CASSRELGTYGYTF
TGTGCCAGCAGCCGGGAGCTAGGGACCTATGGCTACACCTTC
>NA|TRBV6-1|TRBJ2-7|NA
CASIIGQSYEQYF
TGTGCCAGCATCATCGGACAGTCCTACGAGCAGTACTTC
>once|TRBV18|TRBJ2-3|NA
CASAPWAYDTQYF
TGTGCCAGCGCACCCTGGGCCTACGATACGCAGTATTTT
>NA|TRBV7-2|TRBJ1-1|TRBD1
CASSATGTGSTEAFF
TGTGCCAGCAGCGCCACCGGGACAGGGAGTACTGAAGCTTTCTTT
>few|TRBV7-2|TRBJ2-5|TRBD1
CASSQGQGWQTQYF
TGTGCCAGCAGTCAAGGACAGGGGTGGCAGACCCAGTACTTC
>NA|TRBV10-3|TRBJ2-3|TRBD1
CAISGPGRGRDTQYF
TGTGCCATCAGTGGCCCGGGCAGGGGGCGAGATACGCAGTATTTT
>NA|TRBV6-1|TRBJ2-4|NA
CASDDSTEAKNIQYF
TGTGCCAGCGACGATTCTACAGAGGCCAAAAACATTCAGTACTTC
>once|TRBV27|TRBJ1-2|NA
CASSLGVTSLSGRYGYTF
TGTGCCAGCAGTTTAGGGGTCACTTCGCTTTCAGGGCGGTATGGCTACACCTTC
>NA|TRBV6-1|TRBJ2-7|NA
CASSETPLDAYEQYF
TGTGCCAGCAGTGAAACCCCACTGGATGCCTACGAGCAGTACTTC
>few|TRBV2|TRBJ2-7|TRBD1
CASSDLGPTGDSEQYF
TGTGCCAGCAGTGACCTCGGGCCAACCGGGGACAGTGAGCAGTACTTC
>NA|TRBV12-3/TRBV12-4|TRBJ1-2|TRBD1
CASSPGRHRGDYGYTF
TGTGCCAGCAGTCCGGGCAGACACAGGGGAGATTATGGCTACACCTTC
>NA|TRBV20-1|TRBJ1-2|TRBD1
CSARRTGGNGYTF
TGCAGTGCTAGAAGGACAGGGGGCAATGGCTACACCTTC
>NA|TRBV7-9|TRBJ1-4|TRBD1
CASSPQGQGATNEKLFF
TGTGCCAGCAGCCCACAAGGACAGGGGGCAACTAATGAAAAACTGTTTTTT
>NA|TRBV5-6|TRBJ2-5|NA
CASSFQTGGVQETQYF
TGTGCCAGCAGCTTCCAAACTGGGGGCGTCCAAGAGACCCAGTACTTC
>NA|TRBV28|TRBJ2-5|TRBD1
CASRLGDRLQETQYF
TGTGCCAGCAGACTAGGGGACAGGCTACAAGAGACCCAGTACTTC
>NA|TRBV28|TRBJ1-5|NA
CASSPEGISQPQHF
TGTGCCAGCAGCCCCGAGGGGATTAGTCAGCCCCAGCATTTT
>NA|TRBV6-1|TRBJ1-2|TRBD1
CASSERGTGGGYGYTF
TGTGCCAGCAGTGAAAGGGGGACAGGAGGAGGCTATGGCTACACCTTC
>few|TRBV10-3|TRBJ2-7|TRBD1
CAIGDRGSSYEQYF
TGTGCCATAGGGGACAGGGGGAGCTCCTACGAGCAGTACTTC
>once|TRBV7-9|TRBJ2-3|TRBD1
CASSADRGRATDTQYF
TGTGCCAGCAGCGCTGACAGGGGGCGCGCCACAGATACGCAGTATTTT
>few|TRBV15|TRBJ2-7|TRBD1
CATSSSGTGVFEQYF
TGTGCCACCAGCAGTTCCGGGACAGGGGTTTTCGAGCAGTACTTC
>NA|TRBV20-1|TRBJ2-3|NA
CSARETGLHTDTQYF
TGCAGTGCTAGAGAAACAGGGCTCCACACAGATACGCAGTATTTT
>few|TRBV6-5|TRBJ1-4|TRBD1
CASSPGTGRKLFF
TGTGCCAGCAGCCCTGGGACAGGGCGAAAACTGTTTTTT
>NA|TRBV7-2|TRBJ2-1|NA
CASSLVGRAVNEQFF
TGTGCCAGCAGCTTAGTGGGCAGGGCGGTCAATGAGCAGTTCTTC
>once|TRBV27|TRBJ1-2|NA
CASTSTWEGFYGYTF
TGTGCCAGCACCTCCACCTGGGAGGGGTTCTATGGCTACACCTTC
>few|TRBV7-8|TRBJ2-1|TRBD1
CASSLVARDRAYNEQFF
TGTGCCAGCAGCTTAGTCGCCCGGGACAGGGCTTACAATGAGCAGTTCTTC
>NA|TRBV7-2|TRBJ2-2|NA
CASSRDRDTNTGELFF
TGTGCCAGCAGCAGAGACCGGGACACCAACACCGGGGAGCTGTTTTTT
>NA|TRBV2|TRBJ2-3|NA
CASIQPSTDTQYF
TGTGCCAGCATTCAGCCTAGCACAGATACGCAGTATTTT
>NA|TRBV7-9|TRBJ2-6|TRBD1
CASSERTTGVSGANVLTF
TGTGCCAGCAGCGAACGCACTACAGGGGTCTCTGGGGCCAACGTCCTGACTTTC
>few|TRBV29-1|TRBJ2-1|NA
CSVGQIQGHEQFF
TGCAGCGTTGGGCAGATTCAGGGTCATGAGCAGTTCTTC
>NA|TRBV20-1|TRBJ2-3|NA
CSARRTDLIDTQYF
TGCAGTGCTAGAAGGACCGACTTAATCGATACGCAGTATTTT
>NA|TRBV29-1|TRBJ1-3|TRBD1
CSVGGQGPGNTIYF
TGCAGCGTGGGGGGACAGGGACCAGGAAACACCATATATTTT
>NA|TRBV29-1|TRBJ2-2|NA
CSVEGQLAGELFF
TGCAGCGTTGAAGGGCAGTTGGCCGGGGAGCTGTTTTTT